The entry that follows covers one T cell receptor (beta chain) sequence. Its antigen remains unidentified. The lymph nodes were axillary draining lymph nodes from breast cancer patients. The J segment lost 0 bases and the V segment lost 5 bases, leaving 7 bases of the junction unmatched. Germline V CDR1 and CDR2: WNHNN, SYGVQD (reference sequence). The CDR3 has 15 residues. The source of the sample is a study of breast tumors, draining lymph nodes, adjacent tissues. Study results and limitations: Luminal-like breast cancer showed significantly greater tumor-nontumor repertoire similarity than basal-like breast cancer did. Tumor T cell lymph node origin was a supported hypothesis, not proven.

One entry per CDR3 protein results from TCRdb running MiXCR on the multiplex PCR reads. The table has 190,000 or so distinct CDR3 sequences, roughly 29% seen once. This chain joins TRBV10-1 and TRBJ2-7; 7 nucleotides line up with TRBD1. The TCR was taken from a female donor with breast cancer. Some clones in this sample may be carry-over from other donors' samples. Sequenced material: axillary lymph node tissue. CDR3 sequence reads: CASSRHRGSSYEQYF. The DNA for the CDR3 is TGCGCCAGCAGTAGACACAGGGGTAGCTCCTACGAGCAGTACTTC.